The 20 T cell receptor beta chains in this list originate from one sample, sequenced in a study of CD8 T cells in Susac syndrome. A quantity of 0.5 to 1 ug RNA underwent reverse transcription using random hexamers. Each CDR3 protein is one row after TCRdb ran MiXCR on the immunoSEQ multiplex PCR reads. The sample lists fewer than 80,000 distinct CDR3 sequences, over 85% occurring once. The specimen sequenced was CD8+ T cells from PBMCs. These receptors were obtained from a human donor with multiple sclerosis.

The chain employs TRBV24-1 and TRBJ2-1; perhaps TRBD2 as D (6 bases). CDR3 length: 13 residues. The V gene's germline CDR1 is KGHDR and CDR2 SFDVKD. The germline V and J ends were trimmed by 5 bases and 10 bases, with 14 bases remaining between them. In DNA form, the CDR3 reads TGTGCCACCAGTGTGGGGGGTAGCTGGGAGCAGTTCTTC. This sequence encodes CATSVGGSWEQFF.

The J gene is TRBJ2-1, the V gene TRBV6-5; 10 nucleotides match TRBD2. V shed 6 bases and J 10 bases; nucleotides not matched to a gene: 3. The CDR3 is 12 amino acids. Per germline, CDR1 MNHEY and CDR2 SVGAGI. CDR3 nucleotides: TGTGCCAGCAGAACTAGCGGGGTCGAGCAGTTCTTC. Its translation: CASRTSGVEQFF.

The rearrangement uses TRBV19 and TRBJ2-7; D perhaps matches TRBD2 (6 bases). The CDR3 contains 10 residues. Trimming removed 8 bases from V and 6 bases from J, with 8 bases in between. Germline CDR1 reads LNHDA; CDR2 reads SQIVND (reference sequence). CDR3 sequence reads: CASGGVEQYF. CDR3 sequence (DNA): TGTGCCAGTGGAGGGGTCGAGCAGTACTTC.

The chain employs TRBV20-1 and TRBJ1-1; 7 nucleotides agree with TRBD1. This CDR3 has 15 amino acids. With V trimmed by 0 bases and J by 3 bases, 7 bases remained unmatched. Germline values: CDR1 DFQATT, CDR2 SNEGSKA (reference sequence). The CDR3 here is CSARDQEGADTEAFF. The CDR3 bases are TGCAGTGCTAGAGATCAGGAGGGGGCCGACACTGAAGCTTTCTTT.

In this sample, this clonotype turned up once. The CDR3 DNA reads TGTGCCAGCAGCGTTAGGACCGGGACAGGGATCGATGAGCAGTTCTTC. Amino acids: CASSVRTGTGIDEQFF. The chain carries TRBV9 and TRBJ2-1; 9 positions match TRBD1. The CDR3 runs to 16 residues. V trimming: 2 bases; J trimming: 8 bases; junction bases outside the gene matches: 11. CDR1 is SGDLS and CDR2 is YYNGEE in the germline V gene.

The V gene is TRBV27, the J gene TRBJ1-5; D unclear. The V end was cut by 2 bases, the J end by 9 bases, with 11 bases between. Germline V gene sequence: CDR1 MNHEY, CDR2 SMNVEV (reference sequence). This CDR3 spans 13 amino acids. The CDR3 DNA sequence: TGTGCCAGCAGTTTAGTGGGCGGACGGCCCCAGCATTTT. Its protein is CASSLVGGRPQHF.

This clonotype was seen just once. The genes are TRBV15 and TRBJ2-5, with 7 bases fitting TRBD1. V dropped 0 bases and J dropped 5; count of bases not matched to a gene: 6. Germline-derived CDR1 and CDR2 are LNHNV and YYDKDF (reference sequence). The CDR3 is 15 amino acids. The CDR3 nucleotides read TGTGCCACCAGCAGAGATGACAGGGAAGGCGAGACCCAGTACTTC. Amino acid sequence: CATSRDDREGETQYF.

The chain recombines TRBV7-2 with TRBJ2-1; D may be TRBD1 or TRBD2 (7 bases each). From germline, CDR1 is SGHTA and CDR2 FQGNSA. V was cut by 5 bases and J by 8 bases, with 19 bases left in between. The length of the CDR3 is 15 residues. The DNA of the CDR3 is TGTGCCAGCAGCCCGGTCAGGGGGGGTTCGGATGAGCAGTTCTTC. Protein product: CASSPVRGGSDEQFF.

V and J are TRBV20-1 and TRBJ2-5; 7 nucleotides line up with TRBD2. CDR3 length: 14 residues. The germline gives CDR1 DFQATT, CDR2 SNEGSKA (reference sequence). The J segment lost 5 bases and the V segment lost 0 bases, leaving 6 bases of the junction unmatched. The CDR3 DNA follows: TGCAGTGCTAGAGATCCCGTCGGGAGGGAGACCCAGTACTTC. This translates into CSARDPVGRETQYF.

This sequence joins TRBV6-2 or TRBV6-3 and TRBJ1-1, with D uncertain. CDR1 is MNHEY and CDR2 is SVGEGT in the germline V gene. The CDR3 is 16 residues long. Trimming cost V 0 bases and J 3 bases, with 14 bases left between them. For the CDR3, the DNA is TGTGCCAGCAGTTACTCCATTCCGTCAGTTGACACTGAAGCTTTCTTT. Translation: CASSYSIPSVDTEAFF.

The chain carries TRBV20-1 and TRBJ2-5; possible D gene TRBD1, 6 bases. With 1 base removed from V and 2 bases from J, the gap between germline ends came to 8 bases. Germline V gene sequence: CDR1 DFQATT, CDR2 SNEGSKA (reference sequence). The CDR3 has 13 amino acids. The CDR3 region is CSARGQVQETQYF. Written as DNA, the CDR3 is TGCAGTGCTAGAGGACAGGTACAAGAGACCCAGTACTTC.

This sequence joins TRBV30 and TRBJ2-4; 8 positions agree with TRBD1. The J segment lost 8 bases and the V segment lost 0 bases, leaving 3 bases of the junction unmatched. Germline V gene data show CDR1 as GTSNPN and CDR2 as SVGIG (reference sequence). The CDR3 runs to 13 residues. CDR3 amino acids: CAWSVQTGDIQYF. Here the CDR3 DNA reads TGTGCCTGGAGTGTACAGACAGGGGACATTCAGTACTTC. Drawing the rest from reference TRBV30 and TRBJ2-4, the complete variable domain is SQTIHQWPATLVQPVGSPLSLECTVEGTSNPNLYWYRQAAGRGLQLLFYSVGIGQISSEVPQNLSASRPQDRQFILSSKKLLLSDSGFYLCAWSVQTGDIQYFGAGTRLSVL.

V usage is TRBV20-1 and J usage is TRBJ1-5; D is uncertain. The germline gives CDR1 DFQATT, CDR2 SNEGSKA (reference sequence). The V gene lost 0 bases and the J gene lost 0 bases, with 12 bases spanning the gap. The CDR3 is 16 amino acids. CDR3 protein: CSARDAWADSNQPQHF. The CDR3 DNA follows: TGCAGTGCTAGAGACGCCTGGGCAGATAGCAATCAGCCCCAGCATTTT.

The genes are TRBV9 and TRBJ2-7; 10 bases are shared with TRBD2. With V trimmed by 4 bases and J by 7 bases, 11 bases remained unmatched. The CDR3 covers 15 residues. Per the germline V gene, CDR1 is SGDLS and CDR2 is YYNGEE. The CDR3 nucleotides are TGTGCCAGCAGCATGAAGCGGGAGGGCCTCGGAGAGCAGTACTTC. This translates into CASSMKREGLGEQYF.

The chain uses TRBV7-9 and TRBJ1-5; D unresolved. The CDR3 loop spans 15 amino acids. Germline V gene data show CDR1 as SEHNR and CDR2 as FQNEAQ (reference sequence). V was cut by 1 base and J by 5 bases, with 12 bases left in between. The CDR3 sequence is CASSLGPEPHQPQHF. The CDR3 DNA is TGTGCCAGCAGCTTAGGGCCCGAACCCCATCAGCCCCAGCATTTT.

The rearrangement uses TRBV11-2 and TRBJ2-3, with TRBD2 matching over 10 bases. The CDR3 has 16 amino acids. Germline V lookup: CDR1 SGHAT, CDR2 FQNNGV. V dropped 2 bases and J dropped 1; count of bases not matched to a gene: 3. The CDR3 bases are TGTGCCAGCAGCTTATTCAGCGGGGGGGGCACAGATACGCAGTATTTT. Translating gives CASSLFSGGGTDTQYF.

Written as DNA, the CDR3 is TGTGCCAGCAGCCCCTTAGCGGGGAGGGTGTACGAGCAGTACTTC. Its translation: CASSPLAGRVYEQYF. The chain links TRBV7-3 to TRBJ2-7; 8 bases map to TRBD2. This CDR3 has 15 residues. J was trimmed by 4 bases and V by 5 bases; bases with no gene match: 10. CDR1 and CDR2 from the germline V gene are SGHTA and FQGTGA.

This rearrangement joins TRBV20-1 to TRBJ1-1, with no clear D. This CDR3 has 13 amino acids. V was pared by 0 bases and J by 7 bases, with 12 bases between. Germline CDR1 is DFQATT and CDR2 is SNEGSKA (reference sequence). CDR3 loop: CSARDVSSFEAFF. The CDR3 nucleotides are TGCAGTGCTAGAGATGTATCGAGCTTTGAAGCTTTCTTT.

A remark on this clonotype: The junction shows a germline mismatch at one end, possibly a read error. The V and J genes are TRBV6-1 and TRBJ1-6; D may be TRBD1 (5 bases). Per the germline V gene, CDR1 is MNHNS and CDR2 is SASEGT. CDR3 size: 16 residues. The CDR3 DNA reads TGTGCCAGCAGCCCAGTTGACAGCTCCCATAATTCACCCCTCCACTTT. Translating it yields CASSPVDSSHNSPLHF.

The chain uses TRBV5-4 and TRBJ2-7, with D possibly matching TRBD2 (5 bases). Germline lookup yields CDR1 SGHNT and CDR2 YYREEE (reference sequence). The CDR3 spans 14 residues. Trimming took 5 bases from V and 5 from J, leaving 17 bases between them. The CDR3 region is CASRVEGDLHEQYF. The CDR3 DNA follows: TGTGCCAGCAGGGTCGAGGGAGATCTTCACGAGCAGTACTTC.